This TCR beta chain originates from a study of regulatory T cells in long-lasting Graves disease. Points from the study as a whole: TCR diversity was lower in persistent Graves' patients than in newly diagnosed ones. Sample size, which was small, may have reduced accuracy. It was in persistent disease that TRBV28, TRBJ1-2 and TRBJ2-5 were favored.

The CDR3 runs to 13 residues. CDR1 is SNHLY and CDR2 is FYNNEI in the germline V gene. V lost 6 bases and J lost 6, with 15 bases in between. Specified time point: persistent/refractory GD, antithyroid drugs over 5 years with positive TRAb. PBMCs provided the RNA from which the TCR library was made. A volume of approximately 9.8 milliliters of peripheral blood was collected in EDTA tubes. This clonotype has at least ten counts. The antigen remains unidentified. Building the TCR beta libraries relied on iRepertoire HTBI primers, and CDR3 regions underwent Arm-PCR. TCRdb itself ran the multiplex PCR reads through MiXCR, one entry per CDR3 protein. The sample lists almost 350,000 distinct CDR3 sequences, about 18% occurring once.

The genes are TRBV2 and TRBJ2-7; D is perhaps TRBD2 (5 bases). The TCR originated in a female donor with Graves disease. Sequencing used peripheral blood mononuclear cells (PBMCs), obtained when the disease was refractory, from a patient treated with antithyroid drugs. Here the CDR3 DNA reads TGTGCCAGCAGGCCGACGGGGTTTCCCGAGCAGTACTTC. Translating it yields CASRPTGFPEQYF.